The present T cell receptor beta chain was sequenced within a study of control samples from healthy donors and cancer patients. Sequencing was performed with immunoSEQ multiplex PCR; in TCRdb, only in-frame clones are kept and a portion is missing. In the table there are more than 70,000 clones, about 94% of which are singletons. The receptor's source is a woman aged 25 to 45 in good health. Sequenced material: blood.

Written as DNA, the CDR3 is TGTGCCAGCAGCCCCCGGGACAGGGTCTTCACTGAAGCTTTCTTT. This gives the protein CASSPRDRVFTEAFF. The gene calls are TRBV5-4 and TRBJ1-1, with 9 bases that match TRBD1. The junction had 8 bases not matched to a gene; V was cut back by 4 bases and J by 4 bases. CDR3 length equals 15 residues. The germline V gene encodes CDR1 SGHNT and CDR2 YYREEE (reference sequence).